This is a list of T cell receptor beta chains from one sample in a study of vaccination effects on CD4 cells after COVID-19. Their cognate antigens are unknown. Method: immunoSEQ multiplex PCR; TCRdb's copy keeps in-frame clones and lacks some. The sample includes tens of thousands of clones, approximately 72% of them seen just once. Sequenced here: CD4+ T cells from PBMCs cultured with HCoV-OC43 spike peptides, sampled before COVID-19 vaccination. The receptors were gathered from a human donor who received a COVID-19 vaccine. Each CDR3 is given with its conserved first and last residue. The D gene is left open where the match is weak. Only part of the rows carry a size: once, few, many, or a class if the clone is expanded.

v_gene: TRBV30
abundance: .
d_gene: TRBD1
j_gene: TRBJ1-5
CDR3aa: CAWSPTGGYQPQHF
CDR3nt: TGTGCCTGGAGCCCGACAGGGGGCTATCAGCCCCAGCATTTT

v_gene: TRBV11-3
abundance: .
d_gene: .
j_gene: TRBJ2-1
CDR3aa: CASSLDGGAGYNEQFF
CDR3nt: TGTGCCAGCAGCTTAGACGGGGGCGCGGGTTACAATGAGCAGTTCTTC

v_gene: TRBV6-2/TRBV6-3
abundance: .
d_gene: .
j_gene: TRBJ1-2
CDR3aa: CASSYSYQGGYTF
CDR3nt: TGTGCCAGCAGTTACTCGTATCAGGGGGGCTACACCTTC

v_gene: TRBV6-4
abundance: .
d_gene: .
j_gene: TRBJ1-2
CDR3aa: CASSAEGGRYGYTF
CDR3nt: TGTGCCAGCAGTGCAGAGGGGGGACGATATGGCTACACCTTC

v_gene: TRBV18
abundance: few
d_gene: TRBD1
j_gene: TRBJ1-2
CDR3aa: CASSSTGGNYGYTF
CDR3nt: TGTGCCAGCTCAAGTACAGGGGGCAACTATGGCTACACCTTC

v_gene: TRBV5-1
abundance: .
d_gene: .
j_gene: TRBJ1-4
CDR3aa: CASSLAQGTNEKLFF
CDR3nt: TGCGCCAGCAGCTTGGCCCAGGGGACTAATGAAAAACTGTTTTTT

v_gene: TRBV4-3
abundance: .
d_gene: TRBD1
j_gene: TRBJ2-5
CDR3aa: CASSQNAGTGETQYF
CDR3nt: TGCGCCAGCAGCCAGAATGCCGGGACAGGGGAGACCCAGTACTTC

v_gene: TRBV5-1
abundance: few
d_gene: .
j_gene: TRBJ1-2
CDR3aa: CASSLGQLYGYTF
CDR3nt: TGCGCCAGCAGCTTGGGACAGCTCTATGGCTACACCTTC

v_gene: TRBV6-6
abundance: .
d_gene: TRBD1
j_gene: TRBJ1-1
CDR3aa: CASSSQTGVGTEAFF
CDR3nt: TGTGCCAGCAGTTCCCAGACAGGGGTTGGCACTGAAGCTTTCTTT

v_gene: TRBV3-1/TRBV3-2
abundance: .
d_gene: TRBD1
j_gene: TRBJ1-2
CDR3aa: CASSLYSLGPTGANYGYTF
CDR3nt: TGTGCCAGCAGCCTATATTCCCTCGGCCCGACAGGGGCTAACTATGGCTACACCTTC

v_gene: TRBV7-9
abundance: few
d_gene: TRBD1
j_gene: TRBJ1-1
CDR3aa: CASSFTGDTEAFF
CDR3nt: TGTGCCAGCAGTTTTACAGGGGACACTGAAGCTTTCTTT

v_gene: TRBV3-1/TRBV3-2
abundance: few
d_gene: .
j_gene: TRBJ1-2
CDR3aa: CASSQRLPQPRGDGYTF
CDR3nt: TGTGCCAGCAGCCAGAGGCTTCCGCAGCCCCGAGGGGATGGCTACACCTTC

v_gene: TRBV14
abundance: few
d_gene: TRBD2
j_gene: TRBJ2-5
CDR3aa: CASSPAGGFWAQYF
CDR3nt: TGTGCCAGCAGCCCCGCGGGGGGTTTTTGGGCCCAGTACTTC

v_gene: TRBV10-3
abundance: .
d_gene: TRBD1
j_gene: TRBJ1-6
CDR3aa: CAISPAGQYNSPLHF
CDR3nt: TGTGCCATCAGCCCGGCGGGACAGTATAATTCACCCCTCCACTTT

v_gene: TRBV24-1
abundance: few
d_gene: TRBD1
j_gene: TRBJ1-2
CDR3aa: CATSQGGYGYTF
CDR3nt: TGTGCCACCTCGCAGGGGGGCTATGGCTACACCTTC

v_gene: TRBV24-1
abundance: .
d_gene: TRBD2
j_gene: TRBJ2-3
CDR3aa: CATSDVRGGSRATDTQYF
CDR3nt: TGTGCCACCAGTGACGTGCGGGGGGGGTCCCGAGCCACAGATACGCAGTATTTT

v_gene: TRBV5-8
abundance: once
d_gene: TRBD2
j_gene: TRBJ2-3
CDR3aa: CASPTLTSVNPAGTDTQYF
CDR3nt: TGTGCCAGCCCGACATTAACTAGCGTTAACCCCGCCGGCACAGATACGCAGTATTTT

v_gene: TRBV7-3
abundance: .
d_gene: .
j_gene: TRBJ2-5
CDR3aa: CASSLNREETQYF
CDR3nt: TGTGCCAGCAGCTTAAACAGGGAAGAGACCCAGTACTTC

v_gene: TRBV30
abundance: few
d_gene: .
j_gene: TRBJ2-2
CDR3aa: CAWSKNTGELFF
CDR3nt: TGTGCCTGGAGTAAGAACACCGGGGAGCTGTTTTTT

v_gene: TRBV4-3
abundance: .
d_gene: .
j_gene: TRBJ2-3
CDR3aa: CASSPKFTDTQYF
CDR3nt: TGCGCCAGCAGCCCGAAGTTCACAGATACGCAGTATTTT

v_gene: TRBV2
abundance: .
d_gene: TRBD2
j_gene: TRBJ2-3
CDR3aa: CASARTSRVDTQYF
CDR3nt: TGTGCCAGCGCACGGACTAGCCGGGTAGATACGCAGTATTTT

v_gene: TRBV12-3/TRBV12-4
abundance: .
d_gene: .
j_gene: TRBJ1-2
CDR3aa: CASSLTSYGYTF
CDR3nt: TGTGCCAGCAGTCTTACCTCCTATGGCTACACCTTC

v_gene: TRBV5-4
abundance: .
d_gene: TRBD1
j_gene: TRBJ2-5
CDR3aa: CASSQPRDREETQYF
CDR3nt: TGTGCCAGCAGCCAGCCCCGTGACAGGGAAGAGACCCAGTACTTC

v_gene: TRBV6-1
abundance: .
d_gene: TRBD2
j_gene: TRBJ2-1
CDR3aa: CASSASGTSGGYEQFF
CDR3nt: TGTGCCAGCAGTGCGTCCGGGACTAGCGGGGGTTATGAGCAGTTCTTC

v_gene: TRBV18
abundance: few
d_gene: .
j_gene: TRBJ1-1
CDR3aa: CASSGLQGFDEAFF
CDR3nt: TGTGCCAGCTCCGGCCTACAGGGCTTCGATGAAGCTTTCTTT

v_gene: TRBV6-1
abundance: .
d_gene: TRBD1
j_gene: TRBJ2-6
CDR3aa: CASRERTGDMGANVLTF
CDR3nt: TGTGCCAGCAGGGAACGTACAGGGGATATGGGGGCCAACGTCCTGACTTTC

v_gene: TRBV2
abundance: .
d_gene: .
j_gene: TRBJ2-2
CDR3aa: CASSEEWVTGELFF
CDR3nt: TGTGCCAGCAGTGAAGAGTGGGTCACCGGGGAGCTGTTTTTT

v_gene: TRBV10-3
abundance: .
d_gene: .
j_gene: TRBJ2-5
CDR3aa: CAITRSLEGTQYF
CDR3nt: TGTGCCATCACCCGGTCCCTAGAGGGGACCCAGTACTTC

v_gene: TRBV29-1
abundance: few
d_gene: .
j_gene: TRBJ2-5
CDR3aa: CSVDGGLDETQYF
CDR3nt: TGCAGCGTTGATGGAGGGTTGGACGAGACCCAGTACTTC

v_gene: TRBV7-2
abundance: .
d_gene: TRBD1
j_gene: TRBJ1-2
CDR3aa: CASSQYRGNGYTF
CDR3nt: TGTGCCAGCAGCCAATACAGGGGTAATGGCTACACCTTC